Listed below are T cell receptor beta chains from one sample, sequenced in a study of T cell responses to AZD1222 COVID-19 vaccine. Generated by immunoSEQ multiplex PCR, the TCRdb table keeps only in-frame clones and is missing some. This table holds 80,000 to 100,000 clones, roughly 85% found once. This material consisted of peripheral blood, taken 28 days after the second AZD1222 dose. The receptor set was obtained from an adult who received the AZD1222 COVID-19 vaccine. The CDR3 runs from the conserved cysteine through the conserved F or W. A D gene is named only where the DNA matches it firmly. A row's size may be missing; if present it is once, few, many or a size class.

>NA|TRBV2|NA|TRBJ1-2
CASMRGGWEPYTF
TGTGCCAGCATGCGGGGAGGGTGGGAGCCCTACACCTTC
>NA|TRBV12-1|few|TRBJ2-5
CASSLGGLETQYF
TGTGCCAGCAGCTTGGGGGGGCTAGAGACCCAGTACTTC
>NA|TRBV18|NA|TRBJ1-3
CASSPSVSGNTIYF
TGTGCCAGCTCACCGTCTGTCTCTGGAAACACCATATATTTT
>TRBD2|TRBV7-7|NA|TRBJ2-5
CASTAWEGLETQYF
TGTGCCAGCACCGCCTGGGAGGGGTTAGAGACCCAGTACTTC
>NA|TRBV10-3|NA|TRBJ1-6
CAIRDINNSPLHF
TGTGCCATCAGGGATATTAATAATTCACCCCTCCACTTT
>NA|TRBV18|NA|TRBJ1-4
CASSQSTTLNEKLFF
TGTGCCAGCTCACAATCGACTACACTTAATGAAAAACTGTTTTTT
>NA|TRBV6-2/TRBV6-3|NA|TRBJ2-7
CASSYGFYEQYF
TGTGCCAGCAGTTACGGTTTTTACGAGCAGTACTTC
>TRBD1|TRBV7-9|NA|TRBJ1-1
CASSYRGTGTEAFF
TGTGCCAGCAGTTACAGGGGAACGGGCACTGAAGCTTTCTTT
>TRBD2|TRBV4-2|NA|TRBJ2-1
CASSQDGLAGNEQFF
TGTGCCAGCAGCCAAGACGGCCTAGCGGGCAATGAGCAGTTCTTC
>NA|TRBV28|NA|TRBJ1-2
CASSPLLGQPNYGYTF
TGTGCCAGCAGTCCCTTACTGGGGCAGCCTAACTATGGCTACACCTTC
>NA|TRBV9|NA|TRBJ2-5
CASSVMTGQETQYF
TGTGCCAGCAGCGTTATGACAGGCCAAGAGACCCAGTACTTC
>NA|TRBV19|NA|TRBJ2-7
CASSSGRGAYEQYF
TGTGCCAGTAGTTCCGGAAGGGGAGCCTACGAGCAGTACTTC
>NA|TRBV21-1|NA|TRBJ1-2
CASSKTGSSYGYTF
TGTGCCAGCAGCAAAACGGGCAGTAGCTATGGCTACACCTTC
>NA|TRBV28|NA|TRBJ1-4
CASSPWQVENEKLFF
TGTGCCAGCAGTCCGTGGCAGGTTGAAAATGAAAAACTGTTTTTT
>NA|TRBV6-5|NA|TRBJ2-1
CASLRTESGEQFF
TGTGCCAGCCTTCGGACAGAAAGTGGTGAGCAGTTCTTC
>NA|TRBV6-5|NA|TRBJ1-1
CASSYPGQNTEAFF
TGTGCCAGCAGTTACCCGGGACAGAACACTGAAGCTTTCTTT
>NA|TRBV5-8|NA|TRBJ1-5
CASSFRDQPQHF
TGTGCCAGCAGCTTCAGGGATCAGCCCCAGCATTTT
>NA|TRBV5-4|NA|TRBJ1-4
CASSLDRTNEKLFF
TGTGCCAGCAGCTTGGATAGAACTAATGAAAAACTGTTTTTT
>NA|TRBV6-6|once|TRBJ1-1
CASSRTALGTEAFF
TGTGCCAGCAGTCGGACCGCCCTGGGCACTGAAGCTTTCTTT
>NA|TRBV7-3|NA|TRBJ1-2
CASSRKNSGIYGYTF
TGTGCCAGCAGCCGTAAGAACAGCGGGATATATGGCTACACCTTC
>NA|TRBV18|NA|TRBJ1-1
CASSPRVENTEAFF
TGTGCCAGCTCACCACGGGTGGAGAACACTGAAGCTTTCTTT
>NA|TRBV9|NA|TRBJ2-3
CASSVGRDNTDTQYF
TGTGCCAGCAGCGTAGGGAGGGATAACACAGATACGCAGTATTTT
>TRBD2|TRBV5-6|NA|TRBJ2-3
CASSLLAGGTDTQYF
TGTGCCAGCAGCTTGTTAGCGGGGGGCACAGATACGCAGTATTTT
>NA|TRBV18|NA|TRBJ1-4
CASSPPPGNEKLFF
TGTGCCAGCTCACCTCCCCCGGGCAATGAAAAACTGTTTTTT
>NA|TRBV3-1/TRBV3-2|NA|TRBJ2-1
CASSLSWGDEQFF
TGTGCCAGCAGCCTTTCCTGGGGCGATGAGCAGTTCTTC
>TRBD1|TRBV11-2|NA|TRBJ1-4
CASSLDRAGEKLFF
TGTGCCAGCAGCTTGGACAGGGCTGGTGAAAAACTGTTTTTT